The following is a T cell receptor (beta chain) sequence with its context. What it recognizes is unknown. 13 Jbeta primers and 60 Vbeta primers were used for the PCR. Method: immunoSEQ multiplex PCR; TCRdb's copy keeps in-frame clones and lacks some. The profile shows about 210,000 clones, about 80% of them singletons. The sample originates from a study of cytomegalovirus exposure and HLA in healthy donors. V shed 0 bases, J shed 2 bases, and the junction held 3 bases outside the gene matches. Germline V gene data show CDR1 as LGHNA and CDR2 as YSLEER. The CDR3 runs to 16 residues. Study-wide points: Links to common viral pathogens appeared, in a later analysis, for several of the most significant clusters.

This clonotype was obtained from a male donor in good health and CMV-seronegative. The genes are TRBV4-3 and TRBJ2-7; TRBD2 matches at 11 bases. The specimen sequenced was PBMCs. The CDR3 here is CASSQELAGDTYEQYF. Written as DNA, the CDR3 is TGCGCCAGCAGCCAAGAACTAGCGGGGGATACCTACGAGCAGTACTTC.